A single sample gave rise to the 9 T cell receptor beta chains below, sequenced in a study of blood T cell repertoires in COVID-19. Assay: immunoSEQ multiplex PCR; the TCRdb copy retains only in-frame clones and omits some. Of a few hundred thousand clones listed, about 83% are singletons. What was sequenced was PBMCs or T cells enriched from blood (not recorded which). The receptors were sampled from a woman aged 40 to 55 who had recovered from COVID-19.

The CDR3 region has the DNA TGTGCCTGGAATCAACAGTTCGGGGATCAGCCCCAGCATTTT. This encodes CAWNQQFGDQPQHF. The V gene is TRBV30, the J gene TRBJ1-5; D is uncertain. The CDR3 spans 14 residues. The germline V gene has CDR1 GTSNPN and CDR2 SVGIG (reference sequence). Trimming removed 4 bases from V and 5 bases from J, with 15 bases in between.

This clone was counted a few times. This chain connects TRBV11-3 to TRBJ2-1, with D tentatively TRBD1 (6 bases). The CDR3 totals 14 residues. The germline CDR1 and CDR2 sequences are SGHNT and YENEEA. Trimming shortened V by 1 base and J by 7 bases, and 11 bases separated the two germline ends. The CDR3 nucleotides are TGTGCCAGCAGCTTAGGGTCCCAGGGGAATGAGCAGTTCTTC. This codes for CASSLGSQGNEQFF.

The V and J genes are TRBV6-6 and TRBJ1-1, with D possibly being TRBD1 (5 bases). This CDR3 has 11 residues. Trimming removed 8 bases from V and 2 bases from J, with 6 bases in between. Germline V gene data show CDR1 as MNHNY and CDR2 as SVGAGI (reference sequence). As DNA, the CDR3 is TGTGCCAGCCAGGGTAACACTGAAGCTTTCTTT. This gives the protein CASQGNTEAFF.

The V gene is TRBV4-3, the J gene TRBJ2-2; the D gene is possibly TRBD2 (6 bases). This CDR3 contains 16 residues. V dropped 1 base and J dropped 3 bases, with 12 bases sitting between them. Per the germline V gene, CDR1 is LGHNA and CDR2 is YSLEER. The CDR3 DNA sequence: TGCGCCAGCAGCCAAGGCCCTAGCGATTACACCGGGGAGCTGTTTTTT. It is translated as CASSQGPSDYTGELFF.

The chain has TRBV11-2 and TRBJ2-5; perhaps TRBD2 as D (6 bases). This CDR3 region has 17 residues. Germline V CDR1 and CDR2: SGHAT, FQNNGV. Trimming cost V 0 bases and J 4 bases, with 18 bases left between them. The CDR3 DNA follows: TGTGCCAGCAGCTTAGATCCTTTGGGCGGGATGGGAGAGACCCAGTACTTC. This gives the protein CASSLDPLGGMGETQYF.

The CDR3 DNA follows: TGTGCCAGCAGACCGTTCGGAGGTTTTCCGAACACTGAAGCTTTCTTT. This translates into CASRPFGGFPNTEAFF. V is TRBV3-1 (or the pseudogene TRBV3-2) and J is TRBJ1-1; D call uncertain. The CDR3 consists of 16 residues. The germline V gene encodes CDR1 LGHDT and CDR2 YNNKEL (reference sequence). Deletions cut 6 bases from V and 1 base from J, with 18 bases between.

The rearrangement uses TRBV7-3 and TRBJ1-2; D perhaps matches TRBD1 (5 bases). The CDR3 extends over 13 amino acids. Trimming left V 6 bases short and J 5 bases short, with 13 bases between. Germline CDR1 is SGHTA and CDR2 is FQGTGA. The chain's CDR3 is CASSLRAGYGYTF. The CDR3 region has the DNA TGTGCCAGCAGTCTAAGGGCAGGGTATGGCTACACCTTC. Supplemented by reference TRBV7-3 and TRBJ1-2, the full variable domain reads GAGVSQTPSNKVTEKGKYVELRCDPISGHTALYWYRQSLGQGPEFLIYFQGTGAADDSGLPNDRFFAVRPEGSVSTLKIQRTERGDSAVYLCASSLRAGYGYTFGSGTRLTVV.

This clone was counted a single time. The chain employs TRBV30 and TRBJ1-4; no definite D call. The CDR3 is 11 amino acids. The V and J ends lost 0 bases and 10 bases respectively, with 6 bases between them. Germline values: CDR1 GTSNPN, CDR2 SVGIG (reference sequence). CDR3 coding DNA: TGTGCCTGGAGTGTACGGGGAAAACTGTTTTTT. This sequence encodes CAWSVRGKLFF.

This chain connects TRBV4-1 to TRBJ1-1; D gene uncertain. The CDR3 runs 15 residues. The ends were cut back, 0 bases at V and 2 bases at J, with 10 bases in the middle. Germline V gene data show CDR1 as MGHRA and CDR2 as YSYEKL. CDR3 bases: TGCGCCAGCAGCCAAGATCCACAGACAAACACTGAAGCTTTCTTT. This encodes CASSQDPQTNTEAFF.